The source of this T cell receptor beta chain is a study of shared clonotypes between healthy human individuals (dated by TCRdb to 2020 to 2021). Broadly, across the study: The cohort included three men and a couple of women between 18 and 49 years of age. For each donor, three plates each were used for CD4 naive and CD4 memory, two plates were used for CD8 naive, and one plate was used for CD8 memory. To estimate repertoire size and how much clonotypes are shared between individuals, the study performed deep sequencing of blood TCR repertoires from a few healthy adults. To increase sequencing depth and limit assay-specific biases, TCR repertoire library preparation and sequencing were carried out by different laboratories using diverse techniques. Between about 0.85 and 9.5 billion PBMCs per donor were obtained by leukapheresis. Summary of the overall study and its limitations: Even with the large sequencing depth, rarefaction of the sorted-subset datasets indicated that sequencing was incomplete. Clonotypes shared by all four sorted-subset donors showed higher generation probabilities than non-shared clonotypes. Sampling was restricted to blood, and TCR repertoires in tissue are likely to differ from TCR repertoires in blood. Across several donors, approximately 4.6% of naive CD4, 3% to 3.5% of naive CD8, around 2.5% of memory CD4, and about 0.4% of memory CD8 clonotypes were shared. Naive subsets generally had larger estimated clonotype richness than memory subsets did. Based on pairwise subsampling, the degree of clonotype sharing among donors was expected to be affected by sequencing depth. The small number of donors limited the genetic and exposure-history diversity represented.

Healthy HIV-negative adults with no recently reported acute infections or vaccinations were included as donors. All donors were Caucasian adults living in Nashville, Tennessee, USA. Magnetic negative selection was used to enrich CD4+ T cells, after which naive cells were positively selected on CD45RA and the negative fraction became the memory subset. Blood was obtained by leukapheresis, after which PBMCs were separated by Ficoll-Histopaque density gradient centrifugation and cryopreserved in liquid nitrogen vapor phase. Purity and quantity of every magnetically sorted T cell population were checked by analytical flow cytometry. Each sorted fraction had its genomic DNA isolated and then quantified by UV absorbance on a Nanodrop 2000c. V is pruned by 4 bases and J by 4 bases, leaving 6 bases of the junction without a gene match. The CDR3 has 15 amino acids, counting the end cysteine and phenylalanine. Solely the CDR3 DNA is kept, with 45 bases framed from the first base. The germline V gene supplies CDR1 MNHNS and CDR2 SASEGT.

In the case of this clone: Its antigen remains unidentified. It has no much larger one-base neighbor in the sample; base qualities were not kept.

Using the deep immunoSEQ assay, TCR CDR3 regions were amplified from genomic DNA by multiplex PCR. Genomic DNA extracted from each cell subset was distributed evenly over all wells of several immunoSEQ 96-well plates, and each plate served as one replicate. For sorted subsets, each replicate PCR was loaded with about 0.2 ug genomic DNA, equivalent to about 33,000 T cell genomes. Purified libraries were quantified with a Qubit 3.0 fluorometer, sized on a Bioanalyzer 2100, and re-quantified with the KAPA Library Quantification kit. Every immunoSEQ 96-well plate was sequenced on a separate single-read 150-cycle Illumina NextSeq 550 flow cell. The paper's processing steps were these. Because the immunoSEQ output held only junctional sequences and lacked quality scores, the filtering could not match the filtering applied to full-length reads. To assign V/J genes and CDR3, sequences were annotated using PyIR, a Python wrapper for IgBLAST v1.9, with IMGT germline references. Reads with weak V/J assignments (E-value above 1e-6), missing CDR3, stop codons, out-of-frame junctions, or ambiguous translated residues were removed. V3J clonotypes were defined as sequences sharing the same inferred V gene, J gene, and CDR3 amino acid sequence. The percentage overlap between two repertoires was calculated by dividing the number of shared unique clonotypes by the size of the smaller repertoire. Repertoire richness was assessed with RTK rarefaction, the Chao1 estimator, and Recon v2.1 estimates of unobserved clonotypes. For all TCRbeta clonotypes obtained by the gDNA method from a handful of donors, generation probabilities were computed with OLGA. TCRdb's version of the immuneACCESS table is confined to in-frame rearrangements and falls short of the full clone set. An unresolved V gene accounts for under half of the shortfall where checked; the remainder is of unknown origin. V, J and clone size are taken as reported in that table, and D and trimming were inferred from the DNA itself. Counted in this sample were about 710,000 clones; over 60% of them appeared once. More than 1.5% of the sample goes to the ten largest clones.

This TCR was sampled from a woman aged 25-40 years in good health. The chain couples TRBV6-1 to TRBJ2-1; 8 middle bases align to TRBD2. Material for sequencing was memory CD4+ T cells sorted from blood. The intended sense of this specimen's cell subset or site label: CD45RA-negative fraction. In nucleotides, the sequence is TGTGCCAGCAGTGGGGACGGGAGGGGGTACAATGAGCAGTTCTTC. Its protein is CASSGDGRGYNEQFF.